What follows are 27 T cell receptor beta chains derived from one specimen sequenced in a study of blood T cell repertoires in COVID-19. This table comes from immunoSEQ multiplex PCR, and its TCRdb copy is limited to in-frame clones, with some not included. The data hold 120,000 to 150,000 clones, with roughly 88% observed a single time. The sequenced sample was peripheral blood. The receptors derive from a man aged 60 to 69 with active or convalescent COVID-19.

For this clone: Its ends do not fully match the called genes, so a read error is possible. The chain links TRBV27 to TRBJ1-2, with D possibly TRBD1 on 6 matching bases. The CDR3 length is 13 residues. CDR1 is MNHEY and CDR2 is SMNVEV in the germline V gene (reference sequence). CDR3 residues: CASSQTGPYVYTF. CDR3 nucleotide sequence: TGTGCCAGCAGTCAGACAGGTCCCTATGTCTACACCTTC.

This chain connects TRBV27 to TRBJ2-7; 9 nucleotides align to TRBD1. The CDR3 is made up of 17 amino acids. Unmatched junction bases numbered 11, after V lost 2 bases and J lost 3 bases. CDR1 and CDR2 from the germline V gene are MNHEY and SMNVEV (reference sequence). The CDR3 here is CASSLKYRQGGYYEQYF. For the CDR3, the DNA is TGTGCCAGCAGTTTAAAATATCGACAGGGGGGATACTACGAGCAGTACTTC.

This clone was seen just once. The rearrangement links TRBV5-1 to TRBJ2-7; 7 bases are a match to TRBD1. V trimming: 0 bases; J trimming: 4 bases; junction bases outside the gene matches: 4. This CDR3 has 14 amino acids. Germline assignment: CDR1 SGHRS and CDR2 YFSETQ. The CDR3: CASSLARGSYEQYF. The CDR3 nucleotides read TGCGCCAGCAGCTTGGCCAGGGGGTCATACGAGCAGTACTTC.

The V gene is TRBV30, the J gene TRBJ2-3, with 13 bases that match TRBD2. Germline trimming cut 3 bases from V and 5 bases from J; bases unmatched to any gene: 2. Germline V gene data show CDR1 as GTSNPN and CDR2 as SVGIG (reference sequence). This CDR3 is 14 amino acids long. CDR3: CAWRLAGGRDTQYF. CDR3 in DNA: TGTGCCTGGAGACTAGCGGGAGGGCGAGATACGCAGTATTTT.

The J gene is TRBJ1-2, the V gene TRBV3-1 (or the pseudogene TRBV3-2); D uncertain. Trimming removed 3 bases at V and 0 bases at J, with 5 bases between. Germline V gives CDR1 LGHDT, CDR2 YNNKEL (reference sequence). CDR3 length equals 13 residues. CDR3 region: CASSHQANYGYTF. The CDR3, as DNA: TGTGCCAGCAGCCATCAGGCTAACTATGGCTACACCTTC.

This rearrangement joins TRBV18 to TRBJ1-5, with 7 bases that match TRBD1. Losses at the gene ends were 8 bases for V and 6 bases for J; bases not matched to a gene: 7. The length of the CDR3 is 13 residues. Germline V gives CDR1 KGHSH, CDR2 LQKENI. The CDR3 spells CASQAGGGQPQHF. CDR3 nucleotide sequence: TGTGCCAGCCAGGCAGGGGGAGGTCAGCCCCAGCATTTT.

Points on this clone: Other DNA sequences in this sample translate to the same CDR3. J is TRBJ1-2 and V is TRBV19; 10 bases are shared with TRBD1. Looked up from germline, CDR1 is LNHDA and CDR2 is SQIVND (reference sequence). The CDR3 has 18 residues. V shed 0 bases, J shed 8 bases, and the junction held 15 bases outside the gene matches. The CDR3: CASSIDAGTGATYGGYTF. The CDR3 nucleotides are TGTGCCAGTAGTATAGATGCGGGGACAGGGGCTACTTACGGAGGCTACACCTTC.

This chain links TRBV3-1 (or the pseudogene TRBV3-2) with TRBJ1-5, with no clear D. Germline loops: CDR1 LGHDT, CDR2 YNNKEL (reference sequence). Deletions cut 0 bases from V and 9 bases from J, with 6 bases between. The CDR3 consists of 12 residues. The CDR3 spells CASSQDPGPQHF. The CDR3 DNA sequence: TGTGCCAGCAGCCAAGATCCCGGGCCCCAGCATTTT.

V is TRBV5-1 and J is TRBJ2-1; 8 bases are shared with TRBD1. The V gene end was trimmed by 6 bases and the J gene end by 7 bases; junction bases not matched to a gene: 9. The length of the CDR3 is 14 residues. Germline V gene lookup returns CDR1 SGHRS and CDR2 YFSETQ. The CDR3 region is CASKRTGTTNEQFF. The CDR3 nucleotides are TGCGCCAGCAAGCGGACAGGGACGACAAATGAGCAGTTCTTC.

J is TRBJ2-7 and V is TRBV7-9; D perhaps matches TRBD1 (6 bases). The germline V gene encodes CDR1 SEHNR and CDR2 FQNEAQ (reference sequence). V lost 10 bases and J 2 bases, leaving 12 bases between the germline ends. The CDR3 covers 12 residues. The CDR3 DNA follows: TGTGCCATCAGGGGAGAGGCCTACGAGCAGTACTTC. Translated, it gives CAIRGEAYEQYF. The whole variable domain, filled in from reference TRBV7-9 and TRBJ2-7, reads DTGVSQNPRHKITKRGQNVTFRCDPISEHNRLYWYRQTLGQGPEFLTYFQNEAQLEKSRLLSDRFSAERPKGSFSTLEIQRTEQGDSAMYLCAIRGEAYEQYFGPGTRLTVT.

The rearrangement uses TRBV12-3 or TRBV12-4 and TRBJ2-7; TRBD1 aligns across 9 bases. The CDR3 is made up of 12 amino acids. V shed 5 bases and J 6 bases; nucleotides not matched to a gene: 2. CDR3 residues: CASSVDRGEQYF. CDR3 coding DNA: TGTGCCAGCAGTGTGGACAGGGGCGAGCAGTACTTC.

The chain links TRBV4-2 to TRBJ2-7; 8 bases align to TRBD1. J gave up 1 base and V 0 bases, and 11 bases lay outside the gene matches. CDR1 is LGHNA and CDR2 is YNFKEQ in the germline V gene. The CDR3 covers 18 residues. CDR3 loop: CASSQEGFQGASSYEQYF. CDR3 coding DNA: TGTGCCAGCAGCCAAGAGGGCTTTCAGGGGGCATCGTCCTACGAGCAGTACTTC.

The V and J genes are TRBV27 and TRBJ1-1, with D possibly matching TRBD1 (6 bases). This CDR3 comprises 14 residues. CDR1 is MNHEY, CDR2 SMNVEV, per germline (reference sequence). Trimming left V 0 bases short and J 8 bases short, with 13 bases between. The CDR3 spells CASSLSMSGAEAFF. DNA of the CDR3: TGTGCCAGCAGTTTATCGATGTCAGGGGCAGAAGCTTTCTTT.

This sequence joins TRBV27 and TRBJ1-5; TRBD1 might be the D (5 bases). CDR1 is MNHEY, CDR2 SMNVEV, per germline (reference sequence). The V end was cut by 6 bases, the J end by 3 bases, with 15 bases between. The CDR3 is 15 residues long. For the CDR3, the DNA is TGTGCCAGCAGCCACTTCCTAGGGGACAATCAGCCCCAGCATTTT. This gives the protein CASSHFLGDNQPQHF.

The chain carries TRBV3-1 (or the pseudogene TRBV3-2) and TRBJ1-5; perhaps TRBD1 as D (5 bases). The CDR3 has 15 residues. The ends were cut back, 0 bases at V and 7 bases at J, with 13 bases in the middle. Germline V lookup: CDR1 LGHDT, CDR2 YNNKEL (reference sequence). DNA of the CDR3: TGTGCCAGCAGCCAAGATAGATACCCAGGGCAGCCCCAGCATTTT. Its protein product is CASSQDRYPGQPQHF.

The chain links TRBV5-4 to TRBJ1-2; the match to TRBD1 covers 7 bases. Germline values: CDR1 SGHNT, CDR2 YYREEE (reference sequence). The V segment lost 1 base and the J segment 2 bases; nucleotides outside the gene matches: 11. This CDR3 is built from 17 residues. CDR3 sequence: CASSLSGGGKGNYGYTF. CDR3 nucleotides: TGTGCCAGCAGCTTGTCAGGAGGGGGCAAGGGGAACTATGGCTACACCTTC.

The chain links TRBV18 to TRBJ1-3, with 10 bases identical to TRBD1. Trimming removed 5 bases from V and 0 bases from J; junction bases left unmatched: 4. The V gene's germline CDR1 is KGHSH and CDR2 LQKENI. This CDR3 region has 16 residues. CDR3 residues: CASSGQGVGSGNTIYF. The CDR3 coding sequence is TGTGCCAGCTCAGGACAGGGGGTCGGCTCTGGAAACACCATATATTTT.

This clone was seen once. The chain employs TRBV6-2 or TRBV6-3 and TRBJ2-1; TRBD2 aligns across 10 bases. The trim removed 5 bases at V and 8 bases at J, leaving 9 bases unmatched. Germline CDR1 MNHEY, CDR2 SVGEGT. This CDR3 has 15 amino acids. CDR3 loop: CASSAPSGRADEQFF. The CDR3 DNA follows: TGTGCCAGCAGTGCTCCGAGCGGGAGGGCAGATGAGCAGTTCTTC.

The DNA for the CDR3 is TGTGCCAGTAGTACAACAGGGTTTGAGACCCAGTACTTC. The encoded protein is CASSTTGFETQYF. This chain connects TRBV19 to TRBJ2-5; D possibly corresponds to TRBD1 (6 bases). The CDR3 has 13 residues. Trimming shortened V by 4 bases and J by 5 bases, and 11 bases separated the two germline ends. The germline CDR1 and CDR2 sequences are LNHDA and SQIVND (reference sequence).

V gene TRBV12-1 combines with J gene TRBJ2-2; the listed D gene, TRBD1, was not tested against the DNA. TRBV12-1 is marked as a pseudogene. This CDR3 region has 13 residues. The CDR3 DNA sequence: TGTGCCAGCAGCTGGGACATCCCCGGGGAGCTGTTTTTT. Translated: CASSWDIPGELFF.

The V call is TRBV23-1, the J call TRBJ1-5, with 10 bases matching TRBD1. TRBV23-1 is an open reading frame whose function is uncertain. This CDR3 is 18 amino acids long. V lost 1 base to trimming and J lost 2 bases; unmatched junction nucleotides: 8. Written as DNA, the CDR3 is TGCGCCAGCAGTCAATGGGACAGGGGAAAGGATGGCAATCAGCCCCAGCATTTT. Amino acid sequence: CASSQWDRGKDGNQPQHF.

The chain combines TRBV24-1 with TRBJ2-1; 10 bases line up with TRBD1. Per germline, CDR1 KGHDR and CDR2 SFDVKD. The CDR3 covers 15 residues. V lost 7 bases to trimming and J lost 2 bases; unmatched junction nucleotides: 4. The CDR3 is CATSRDRGTYNEQFF. CDR3 coding DNA: TGTGCCACCAGCCGGGACAGGGGAACCTACAATGAGCAGTTCTTC.

The V and J genes are TRBV12-2 and TRBJ2-5; TRBD2, the table's D call, was not compared with the DNA. TRBV12-2 represents a pseudogene. The length of the CDR3 is 14 residues. This CDR3 reads CASRLVEGQETQYF. The CDR3 region has the DNA TGTGCAAGTCGCTTAGTGGAGGGGCAAGAGACCCAGTACTTC.

This chain joins TRBV7-6 and TRBJ2-1, with D perhaps matching TRBD2 (5 bases). This CDR3 spans 15 amino acids. V dropped 2 bases and J dropped 3 bases, with 11 bases sitting between them. Germline values: CDR1 SGHVS, CDR2 FNYEAQ. The CDR3 bases are TGTGCCAGCAGCTTACGGGTTAGCGTCTACAATGAGCAGTTCTTC. It codes for CASSLRVSVYNEQFF.

The V and J genes are TRBV3-1 (or the pseudogene TRBV3-2) and TRBJ2-1; the D gene is possibly TRBD1 (6 bases). The CDR3 has 14 residues. Germline V gene data show CDR1 as LGHDT and CDR2 as YNNKEL (reference sequence). Trimming took 2 bases from V and 2 from J, leaving 7 bases between them. The CDR3 reads CASSQSGAYNEQFF. CDR3 in DNA: TGTGCCAGCAGCCAATCAGGGGCCTACAATGAGCAGTTCTTC.

The chain employs TRBV2 and TRBJ2-1; 8 nucleotides line up with TRBD1. The ends lost 9 bases at V and 6 bases at J; junction bases unmatched: 7. Germline CDR1 and CDR2: SNHLY and FYNNEI. There are 13 residues in the CDR3. The CDR3 reads CASGEDRVNEQFF. CDR3 in DNA: TGTGCCAGTGGGGAGGACAGGGTCAATGAGCAGTTCTTC.

This clone has a single count. The CDR3 DNA reads as TGTGCCACCAGCAGAGGACTCTCCAATCAGCCCCAGCATTTT. Protein product: CATSRGLSNQPQHF. The J gene is TRBJ1-5, the V gene TRBV15; no reliable D call. The germline V gene has CDR1 LNHNV and CDR2 YYDKDF (reference sequence). V lost 1 base and J 3 bases, leaving 7 bases between the germline ends. The CDR3 contains 14 residues.